This is a list of T cell receptor beta chains from one sample in a study of regulatory T cells in long-lasting Graves disease. TCRdb used MiXCR to reprocess the multiplex PCR reads, holding one entry per CDR3 protein. Of about 660,000 distinct CDR3 sequences in the sample, 25% to 35% were seen once. Here the sequenced sample was peripheral blood mononuclear cells (PBMCs), taken when the disease was refractory, from a patient treated with antithyroid drugs. These receptors all come from a female donor with Graves disease. CDR3s include the opening cysteine and the closing phenylalanine or tryptophan. Each record gives: J gene, D gene, clone size, V gene, CDR3 protein, CDR3 DNA. D genes are given only for firm matches. Clone size, where shown, is once, few, many, or a class for clones that have expanded.

TRBJ2-7	.	few	TRBV6-1	CASSEKGQGVVQYF	TGTGCCAGCAGTGAAAAAGGCCAGGGTGTGGTGCAGTACTTC
TRBJ1-1	.	few	TRBV29-1	CSVEVSGSLTEAFF	TGCAGCGTTGAAGTTTCGGGTAGTCTCACTGAAGCTTTCTTT
TRBJ1-6	.	.	TRBV20-1	CSARVGRGRNSPLHF	TGCAGTGCTAGAGTGGGCAGGGGCCGTAATTCACCCCTCCACTTT
TRBJ1-1	.	.	TRBV19	CASSIPGATEAFF	TGTGCCAGTAGTATTCCGGGGGCAACTGAAGCTTTCTTT
TRBJ2-1	TRBD2	.	TRBV6-1	CASSERPPQLAGYNEQFF	TGTGCCAGCAGTGAAAGACCCCCTCAGTTAGCGGGGTACAATGAGCAGTTCTTC
TRBJ1-5	.	.	TRBV3-1	CASSQSAGQPQHF	TGTGCCAGCAGCCAATCCGCCGGACAGCCCCAGCATTTT
TRBJ1-1	TRBD1	many	TRBV2	CASRDRGLGNTEAFF	TGTGCCAGCAGGGACAGGGGGCTAGGGAACACTGAAGCTTTCTTT
TRBJ1-1	.	many	TRBV3-1	CASSRFINTEAFF	TGTGCCAGCAGCCGATTCATAAACACTGAAGCTTTCTTT
TRBJ2-4	TRBD2	many	TRBV29-1	CSVRRSGRGSKNIQYF	TGCAGCGTCCGCCGCAGCGGGAGAGGGTCCAAAAACATTCAGTACTTC
TRBJ1-5	.	.	TRBV28	CASSPGGYDNQPQHF	TGTGCCAGCAGTCCCGGCGGTTATGACAATCAGCCCCAGCATTTT
TRBJ1-5	.	.	TRBV27	CAGSFSSNQPQHF	TGTGCCGGCAGTTTTTCTAGCAATCAGCCCCAGCATTTT
TRBJ1-1	.	many	TRBV6-1	CAGRQAPTAEAFF	TGTGCCGGACGACAGGCCCCGACGGCTGAAGCTTTCTTT
TRBJ1-6	TRBD1	.	TRBV5-1	CASSWDSGDSPLHF	TGCGCCAGCAGTTGGGACAGCGGGGATTCACCCCTCCACTTT
TRBJ1-1	.	many	TRBV6-1	CASSISGVSNTEAFF	TGTGCCAGCAGCATCTCCGGGGTTTCGAACACTGAAGCTTTCTTT
TRBJ1-2	.	few	TRBV30	CAWSATDYGYTF	TGTGCCTGGAGTGCGACAGACTATGGCTACACCTTC
TRBJ2-1	TRBD2	.	TRBV27	CASSLFPGGGNEQFF	TGTGCCAGCAGTTTATTTCCGGGAGGGGGCAATGAGCAGTTCTTC
TRBJ2-7	TRBD1	.	TRBV14	CASSLTRGLYEQYF	TGTGCCAGCAGCCTTACCAGGGGGCTCTACGAGCAGTACTTC
TRBJ1-4	.	many	TRBV11-2	CASSPDGRANEKLFF	TGTGCCAGCAGCCCAGACGGCAGGGCGAATGAAAAACTGTTTTTT
TRBJ2-7	.	.	TRBV6-2/TRBV6-3	CASSYGIREQYF	TGTGCCAGCAGTTATGGGATACGCGAGCAGTACTTC
TRBJ1-1	.	.	TRBV11-2	CASSLGPTEMNTEAFF	TGTGCCAGCAGCTTAGGGCCTACAGAGATGAACACTGAAGCTTTCTTT
TRBJ1-1	TRBD1	few	TRBV6-2/TRBV6-3	CASSLSGQRAFF	TGTGCCAGCAGTTTATCGGGACAGCGAGCTTTCTTT
TRBJ1-1	TRBD1	many	TRBV2	CASSPHSKDRVTEAFF	TGTGCCAGCAGTCCACACTCGAAGGACAGGGTCACTGAAGCTTTCTTT
TRBJ2-5	.	.	TRBV6-1	CASSEGRAVQETQYF	TGTGCCAGCAGTGAAGGACGGGCTGTACAAGAGACCCAGTACTTC
TRBJ2-4	TRBD1	.	TRBV30	CAWSAQGVKNIQYF	TGTGCCTGGAGTGCACAGGGGGTCAAAAACATTCAGTACTTC
TRBJ1-2	.	many	TRBV5-1	CASSILDRPTIYGYTF	TGCGCCAGCAGCATACTGGACAGACCAACCATCTATGGCTACACCTTC
TRBJ2-2	.	few	TRBV2	CASSARANTGELFF	TGTGCCAGCAGTGCCAGGGCCAACACCGGGGAGCTGTTTTTT
TRBJ2-3	TRBD2	.	TRBV20-1	CSASGWASGNTQYF	TGCAGTGCTAGTGGGTGGGCTAGCGGGAATACGCAGTATTTT